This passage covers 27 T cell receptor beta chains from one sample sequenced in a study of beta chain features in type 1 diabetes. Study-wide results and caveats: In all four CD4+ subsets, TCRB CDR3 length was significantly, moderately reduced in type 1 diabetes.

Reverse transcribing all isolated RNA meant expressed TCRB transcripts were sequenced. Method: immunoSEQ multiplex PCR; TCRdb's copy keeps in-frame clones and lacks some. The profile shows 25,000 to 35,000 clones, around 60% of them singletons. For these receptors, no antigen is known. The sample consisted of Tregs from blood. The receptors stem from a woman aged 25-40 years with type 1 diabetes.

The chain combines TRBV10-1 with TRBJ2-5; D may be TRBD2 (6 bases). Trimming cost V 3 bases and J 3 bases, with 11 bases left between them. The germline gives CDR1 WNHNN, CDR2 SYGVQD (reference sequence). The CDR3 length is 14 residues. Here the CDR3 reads CASSDLADKETQYF. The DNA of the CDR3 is TGCGCCAGCAGTGATTTAGCGGATAAAGAGACCCAGTACTTC.

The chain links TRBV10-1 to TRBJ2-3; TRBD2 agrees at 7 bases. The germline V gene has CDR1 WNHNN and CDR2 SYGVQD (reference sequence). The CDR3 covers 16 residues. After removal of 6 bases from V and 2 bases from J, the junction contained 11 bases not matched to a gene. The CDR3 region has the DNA TGCGCCAGCAGCGGCCTGGGTAGCGGGTTCACAGATACGCAGTATTTT. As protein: CASSGLGSGFTDTQYF.

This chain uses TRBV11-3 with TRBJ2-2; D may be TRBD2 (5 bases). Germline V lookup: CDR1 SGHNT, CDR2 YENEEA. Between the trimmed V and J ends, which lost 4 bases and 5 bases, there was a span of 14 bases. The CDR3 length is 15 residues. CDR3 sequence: CASSSHEGWTGELFF. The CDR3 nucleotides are TGTGCCAGCAGCTCCCATGAGGGTTGGACCGGGGAGCTGTTTTTT.

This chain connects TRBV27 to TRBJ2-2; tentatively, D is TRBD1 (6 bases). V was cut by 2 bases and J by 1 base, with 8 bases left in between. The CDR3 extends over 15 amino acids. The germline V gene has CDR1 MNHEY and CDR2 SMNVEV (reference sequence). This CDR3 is CASSLEQGNTGELFF. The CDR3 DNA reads TGTGCCAGCAGTTTAGAACAGGGGAACACCGGGGAGCTGTTTTTT.

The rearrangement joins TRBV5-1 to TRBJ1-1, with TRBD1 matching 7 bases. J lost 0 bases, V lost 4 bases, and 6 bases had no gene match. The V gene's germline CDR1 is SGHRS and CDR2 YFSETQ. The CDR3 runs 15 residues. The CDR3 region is CASSLTGQMNTEAFF. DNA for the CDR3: TGCGCCAGCAGCCTGACGGGACAGATGAACACTGAAGCTTTCTTT.

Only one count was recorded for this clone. This chain's CDR3 is CASSLESGYFSYNEQFF. The CDR3, as DNA: TGTGCCAGCAGCTTAGAAAGCGGGTACTTTTCCTACAATGAGCAGTTCTTC. The chain has TRBV7-2 and TRBJ2-1; D is possibly TRBD2 (6 bases). The V gene's germline CDR1 is SGHTA and CDR2 FQGNSA. This CDR3 has 17 residues. V dropped 1 base and J dropped 1 base, with 14 bases sitting between them.

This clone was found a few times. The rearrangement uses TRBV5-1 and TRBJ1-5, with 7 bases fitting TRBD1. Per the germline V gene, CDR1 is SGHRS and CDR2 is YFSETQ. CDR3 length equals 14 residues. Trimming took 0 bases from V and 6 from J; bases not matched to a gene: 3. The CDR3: CASSLDRGGQPQHF. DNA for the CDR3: TGCGCCAGCAGCTTGGACAGGGGCGGTCAGCCCCAGCATTTT. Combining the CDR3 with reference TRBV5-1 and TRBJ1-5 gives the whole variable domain KAGVTQTPRYLIKTRGQQVTLSCSPISGHRSVSWYQQTPGQGLQFLFEYFSETQRNKGNFPGRFSGRQFSNSRSEMNVSTLELGDSALYLCASSLDRGGQPQHFGDGTRLSIL.

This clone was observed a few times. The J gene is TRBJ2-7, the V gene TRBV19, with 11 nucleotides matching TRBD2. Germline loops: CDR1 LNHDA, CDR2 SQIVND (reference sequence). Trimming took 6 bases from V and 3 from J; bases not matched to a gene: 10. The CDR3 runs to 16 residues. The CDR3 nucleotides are TGTGCCAGTAGCCTGAGACTAGCGGGAAGTCGCTACGAGCAGTACTTC. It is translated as CASSLRLAGSRYEQYF. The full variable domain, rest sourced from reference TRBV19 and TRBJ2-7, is DGGITQSPKYLFRKEGQNVTLSCEQNLNHDAMYWYRQDPGQGLRLIYYSQIVNDFQKGDIAEGYSVSREKKESFPLTVTSAQKNPTAFYLCASSLRLAGSRYEQYFGPGTRLTVT.

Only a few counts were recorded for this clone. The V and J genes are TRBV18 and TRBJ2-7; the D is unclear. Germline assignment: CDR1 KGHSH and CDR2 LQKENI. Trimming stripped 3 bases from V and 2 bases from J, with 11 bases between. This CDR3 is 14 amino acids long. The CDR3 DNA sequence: TGTGCCAGCTCACCCCAAAGAGAAGCCTACGAGCAGTACTTC. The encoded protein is CASSPQREAYEQYF.

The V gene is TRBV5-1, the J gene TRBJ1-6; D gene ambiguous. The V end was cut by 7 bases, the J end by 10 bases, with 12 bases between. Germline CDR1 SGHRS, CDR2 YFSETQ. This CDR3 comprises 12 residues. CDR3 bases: TGCGCCAGCGGGGTAGCGGGGTCACCCCTCCACTTT. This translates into CASGVAGSPLHF. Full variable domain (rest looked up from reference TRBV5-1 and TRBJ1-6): KAGVTQTPRYLIKTRGQQVTLSCSPISGHRSVSWYQQTPGQGLQFLFEYFSETQRNKGNFPGRFSGRQFSNSRSEMNVSTLELGDSALYLCASGVAGSPLHFGNGTRLTVT.

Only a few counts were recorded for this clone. The CDR3 DNA reads TGTGCCAGTAGTCTAACAGATACGCAGTATTTT. It yields the protein CASSLTDTQYF. The chain has TRBV19 and TRBJ2-3; D gene uncertain. The CDR3 sequence is 11 residues long. V was cut by 5 bases and J by 3 bases, with 3 bases left in between. Germline CDR1 reads LNHDA; CDR2 reads SQIVND (reference sequence). Full variable domain (remainder filled in from reference TRBV19 and TRBJ2-3): DGGITQSPKYLFRKEGQNVTLSCEQNLNHDAMYWYRQDPGQGLRLIYYSQIVNDFQKGDIAEGYSVSREKKESFPLTVTSAQKNPTAFYLCASSLTDTQYFGPGTRLTVL.

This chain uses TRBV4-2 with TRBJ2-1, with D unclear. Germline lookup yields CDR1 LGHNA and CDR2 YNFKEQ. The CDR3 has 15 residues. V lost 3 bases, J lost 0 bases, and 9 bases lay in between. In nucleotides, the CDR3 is TGTGCCAGCAGCCAGGAGAGGTTCTCCTACAATGAGCAGTTCTTC. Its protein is CASSQERFSYNEQFF.

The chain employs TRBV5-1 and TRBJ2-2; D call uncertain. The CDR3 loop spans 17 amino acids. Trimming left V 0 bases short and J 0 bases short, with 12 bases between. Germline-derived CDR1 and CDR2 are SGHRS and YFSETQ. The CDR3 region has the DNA TGCGCCAGCAGCTTGGTTCCACCCTACGCGAACACCGGGGAGCTGTTTTTT. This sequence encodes CASSLVPPYANTGELFF.

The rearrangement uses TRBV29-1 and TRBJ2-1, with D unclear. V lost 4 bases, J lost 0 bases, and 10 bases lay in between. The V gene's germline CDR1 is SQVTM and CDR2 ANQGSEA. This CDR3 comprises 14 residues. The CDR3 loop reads CSVGGLSSYNEQFF. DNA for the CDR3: TGCAGCGTTGGTGGGCTCAGCTCCTACAATGAGCAGTTCTTC.

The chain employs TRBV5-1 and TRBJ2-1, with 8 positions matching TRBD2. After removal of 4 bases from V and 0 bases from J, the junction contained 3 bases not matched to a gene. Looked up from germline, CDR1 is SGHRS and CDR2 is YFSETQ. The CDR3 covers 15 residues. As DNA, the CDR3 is TGCGCCAGCAGCCCAAGCGGGAGCTCCTACAATGAGCAGTTCTTC. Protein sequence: CASSPSGSSYNEQFF.

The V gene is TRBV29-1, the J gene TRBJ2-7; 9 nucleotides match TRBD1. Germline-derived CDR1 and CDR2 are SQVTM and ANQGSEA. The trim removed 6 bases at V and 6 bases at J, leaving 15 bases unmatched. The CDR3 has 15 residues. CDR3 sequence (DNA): TGCAGCGTAGGGAGGGAGGGACAGGGACCGGGCGAGCAGTACTTC. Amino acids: CSVGREGQGPGEQYF.

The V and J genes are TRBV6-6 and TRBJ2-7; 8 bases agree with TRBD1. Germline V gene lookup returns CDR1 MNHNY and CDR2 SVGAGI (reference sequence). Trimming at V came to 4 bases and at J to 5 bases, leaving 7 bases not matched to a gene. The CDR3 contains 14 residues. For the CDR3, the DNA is TGTGCCAGCAGTTTTGCCAGGGGGCCCCACGAGCAGTACTTC. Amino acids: CASSFARGPHEQYF.

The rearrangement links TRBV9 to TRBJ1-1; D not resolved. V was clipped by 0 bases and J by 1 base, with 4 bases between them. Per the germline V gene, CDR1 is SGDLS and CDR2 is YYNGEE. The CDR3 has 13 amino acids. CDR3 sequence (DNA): TGTGCCAGCAGCGTAGCCGGGAACACTGAAGCTTTCTTT. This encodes CASSVAGNTEAFF.

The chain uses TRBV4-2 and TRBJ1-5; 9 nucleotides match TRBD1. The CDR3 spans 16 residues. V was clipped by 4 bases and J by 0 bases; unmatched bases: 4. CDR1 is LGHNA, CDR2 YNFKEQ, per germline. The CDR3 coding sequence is TGTGCCAGCAGCCGCCGGGACAGGGATAGCAATCAGCCCCAGCATTTT. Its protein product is CASSRRDRDSNQPQHF.

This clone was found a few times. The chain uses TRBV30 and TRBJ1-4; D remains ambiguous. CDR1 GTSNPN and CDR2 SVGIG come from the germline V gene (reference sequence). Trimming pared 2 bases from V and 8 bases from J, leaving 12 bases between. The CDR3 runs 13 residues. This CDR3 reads CAWSRQPREKLFF. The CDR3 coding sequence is TGTGCCTGGAGTCGTCAGCCGAGGGAAAAACTGTTTTTT.

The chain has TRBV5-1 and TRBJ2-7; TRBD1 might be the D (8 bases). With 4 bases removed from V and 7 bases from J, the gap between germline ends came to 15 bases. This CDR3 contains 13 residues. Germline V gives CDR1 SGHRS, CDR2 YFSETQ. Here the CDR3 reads CASSLDRGGEQYF. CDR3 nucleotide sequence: TGCGCCAGCAGCCTCGACAGGGGAGGGGAGCAGTACTTC.

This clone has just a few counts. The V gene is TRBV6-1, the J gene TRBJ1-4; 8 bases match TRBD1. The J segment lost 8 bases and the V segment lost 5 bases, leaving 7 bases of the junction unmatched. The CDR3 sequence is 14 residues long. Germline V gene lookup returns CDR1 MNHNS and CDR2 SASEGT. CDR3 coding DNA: TGTGCCAGCAGTAATACAGGGGGAGGAGAAAAACTGTTTTTT. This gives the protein CASSNTGGGEKLFF.

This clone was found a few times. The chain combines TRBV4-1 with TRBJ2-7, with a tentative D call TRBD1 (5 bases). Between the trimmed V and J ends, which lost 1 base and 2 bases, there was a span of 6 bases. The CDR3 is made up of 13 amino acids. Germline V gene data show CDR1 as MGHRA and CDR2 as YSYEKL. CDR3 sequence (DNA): TGCGCCAGCAGCCAAGGGACACCCTACGAGCAGTACTTC. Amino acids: CASSQGTPYEQYF.

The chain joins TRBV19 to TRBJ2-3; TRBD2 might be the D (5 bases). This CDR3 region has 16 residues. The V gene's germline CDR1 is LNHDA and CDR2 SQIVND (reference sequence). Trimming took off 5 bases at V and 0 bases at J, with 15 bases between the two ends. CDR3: CASSSSGLFSTDTQYF. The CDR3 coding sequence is TGTGCCAGTAGTTCCTCGGGGTTATTTAGCACAGATACGCAGTATTTT.

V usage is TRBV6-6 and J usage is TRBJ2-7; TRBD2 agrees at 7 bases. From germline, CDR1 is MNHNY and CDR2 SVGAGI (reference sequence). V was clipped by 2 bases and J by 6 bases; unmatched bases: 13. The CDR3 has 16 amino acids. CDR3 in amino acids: CASSYPRAGEAGEQYF. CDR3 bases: TGTGCCAGCAGTTACCCGAGGGCGGGAGAGGCTGGCGAGCAGTACTTC.

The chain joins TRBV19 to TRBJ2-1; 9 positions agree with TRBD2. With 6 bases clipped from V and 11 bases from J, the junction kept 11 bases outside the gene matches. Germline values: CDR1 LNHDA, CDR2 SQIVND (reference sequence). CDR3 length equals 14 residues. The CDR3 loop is CASSPTRLAEKQFF. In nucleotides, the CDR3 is TGTGCCAGTAGCCCAACCCGACTAGCGGAAAAGCAGTTCTTC.

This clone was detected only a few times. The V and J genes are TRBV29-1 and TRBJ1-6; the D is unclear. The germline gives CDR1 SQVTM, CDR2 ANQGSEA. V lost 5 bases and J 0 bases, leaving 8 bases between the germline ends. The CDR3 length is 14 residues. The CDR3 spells CSVQEGSYNSPLHF. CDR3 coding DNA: TGCAGCGTTCAGGAGGGCTCCTATAATTCACCCCTCCACTTT. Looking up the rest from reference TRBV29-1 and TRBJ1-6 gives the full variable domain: SAVISQKPSRDICQRGTSLTIQCQVDSQVTMMFWYRQQPGQSLTLIATANQGSEATYESGFVIDKFPISRPNLTFSTLTVSNMSPEDSSIYLCSVQEGSYNSPLHFGNGTRLTVT.